This T cell receptor (beta chain) emerged from a study of blood T cell repertoires in COVID-19. At the level of the study: The United States, Italy and Spain provided the acute and convalescent COVID-19 samples. Sources were T cells, B-cell-depleted T cells, or PBMCs; the material itself was cDNA or gDNA.

Per the original data handling: Reference gene primer amplification gave estimated nucleated cell counts. Method: immunoSEQ multiplex PCR; TCRdb's copy keeps in-frame clones and lacks some. That table furnishes V, J and clone size, whereas the DNA furnished D and trimming. This sample has under 250,000 clones, with approximately 86% found just once. The CDR3 totals 15 residues. Trimming took off 0 bases at V and 0 bases at J, with 6 bases between the two ends. Germline CDR1 reads SGHNT; CDR2 reads YENEEA. This receptor was obtained from a woman aged 55-70 years who had recovered from COVID-19. The chain combines TRBV11-3 with TRBJ2-1; the D gene is possibly TRBD2 (5 bases). Sequencing was performed on peripheral blood. DNA of the CDR3: TGTGCCAGCAGCTTAGAGGGAGTCTCCTACAATGAGCAGTTCTTC. Translation gives CASSLEGVSYNEQFF.